What follows are 17 T cell receptor beta chains derived from one specimen sequenced in a study of blood T cell repertoires in COVID-19. Generated by immunoSEQ multiplex PCR, the TCRdb table keeps only in-frame clones and is missing some. The sample holds roughly 250,000 clones, 75% to 90% seen once. Sequences were obtained from peripheral blood. The receptor set was obtained from a man aged 25-45 years with acute or convalescent COVID-19.

The chain carries TRBV5-1 and TRBJ2-7; possible D gene TRBD1, 7 bases. V shed 4 bases and J shed 4 bases, with 21 bases lying between them. CDR3 size: 16 residues. Germline-derived CDR1 and CDR2 are SGHRS and YFSETQ. The CDR3 DNA reads as TGCGCCAGCAGCACGCTACAGACAGGGCTAGCGTACGAGCAGTACTTC. Translated: CASSTLQTGLAYEQYF.

The chain couples TRBV2 to TRBJ2-4, with 7 bases fitting TRBD1. V was clipped by 8 bases and J by 4 bases; unmatched bases: 2. Germline lookup yields CDR1 SNHLY and CDR2 FYNNEI. This CDR3 comprises 12 residues. The CDR3 sequence: CASRDRKNIQYF. The CDR3 region has the DNA TGTGCCAGCCGGGACAGAAAAAACATTCAGTACTTC.

The V gene is TRBV7-2, the J gene TRBJ1-1; D may be TRBD1 (6 bases). Deletions cut 2 bases from V and 0 bases from J, with 10 bases between. The CDR3 has 15 amino acids. In germline, CDR1 is SGHTA, CDR2 FQGNSA. The CDR3 DNA reads as TGTGCCAGCAGCTTAACAGGGTCGGTGAACACTGAAGCTTTCTTT. Translated: CASSLTGSVNTEAFF.

The chain couples TRBV5-4 to TRBJ1-2; a possible D gene is TRBD1 (5 bases). V lost 4 bases, J lost 8 bases, and 21 bases lay in between. Looked up from germline, CDR1 is SGHNT and CDR2 is YYREEE (reference sequence). The CDR3 has 15 residues. CDR3 DNA sequence: TGTGCCAGCAGCCCCCTGACTTATGGGACTGCGGGCTACACCTTC. Its translation: CASSPLTYGTAGYTF. Based on the CDR3 plus reference TRBV5-4 and TRBJ1-2, the full variable domain is ETGVTQSPTHLIKTRGQQVTLRCSSQSGHNTVSWYQQALGQGPQFIFQYYREEENGRGNFPPRFSGLQFPNYSSELNVNALELDDSALYLCASSPLTYGTAGYTFGSGTRLTVV.

This chain uses TRBV6-5 with TRBJ1-2; 9 bases fit TRBD1. Germline CDR1 MNHEY, CDR2 SVGAGI. There are 13 residues in the CDR3. Germline trimming cut 6 bases from V and 5 bases from J; bases unmatched to any gene: 4. CDR3 loop: CASSQGQGYGYTF. The DNA for the CDR3 is TGTGCCAGCAGCCAGGGACAGGGTTATGGCTACACCTTC.

As concerns this clone: A junction boundary mismatches the germline segment, possibly from a read error. The V gene is TRBV6-5, the J gene TRBJ2-5, with 8 bases fitting TRBD2. Germline CDR1 is MNHEY and CDR2 is SVGAGI. This CDR3 has 16 amino acids. CDR3 sequence (DNA): TGTGCCAGCAGTTACTCGTCGAGCGGGGGCCGAGAGTCCCAGTACTTC. Amino acid sequence: CASSYSSSGGRESQYF.

The rearrangement links TRBV6-5 to TRBJ2-7; no clear D. Germline assignment: CDR1 MNHEY and CDR2 SVGAGI. Deletions cut 4 bases from V and 2 bases from J, with 18 bases between. This CDR3 spans 16 amino acids. The CDR3: CASSFTTTFTTYEQYF. The CDR3, as DNA: TGTGCCAGCAGTTTCACAACGACATTTACCACCTACGAGCAGTACTTC.

The rearrangement links TRBV5-1 to TRBJ1-3; D not certain. V dropped 5 bases and J dropped 0 bases, with 12 bases sitting between them. The CDR3 spans 15 residues. Germline lookup yields CDR1 SGHRS and CDR2 YFSETQ. In DNA, the CDR3 is TGCGCCAGCAGACCAGGCACTCCCTCTGGAAACACCATATATTTT. Protein sequence: CASRPGTPSGNTIYF.

Written as DNA, the CDR3 is TGTGCCAGTAGTCCCCAGGGCATCCCTGGCTACACCTTC. This codes for CASSPQGIPGYTF. This chain links TRBV19 with TRBJ1-2, with a weak D call TRBD1 (5 bases). V was shortened by 5 bases and J by 7 bases, with 14 bases between the two germline ends. Germline V lookup: CDR1 LNHDA, CDR2 SQIVND (reference sequence). The CDR3 is 13 residues long.

The chain employs TRBV21-1 and TRBJ1-1. TRBV21-1 is a recognized pseudogene. This CDR3 comprises 17 residues. The CDR3 nucleotides read TGTGCCAGCAGCAAAGAGGAAGCGGGGCAGGGGAACACTGAAGCTTTCTTT. As protein: CASSKEEAGQGNTEAFF.

CDR3 residues: CASSVKGDTPQFF. Here the CDR3 DNA reads TGTGCCAGCAGCGTAAAAGGGGACACCCCACAGTTCTTC. The genes are TRBV9 and TRBJ2-1; possible D gene TRBD1, 6 bases. The germline CDR1 and CDR2 sequences are SGDLS and YYNGEE. The CDR3 spans 13 residues. V lost 1 base to trimming and J lost 13 bases, with 15 bases between them. Together with reference TRBV9 and TRBJ2-1, the CDR3 gives the full variable domain: DSGVTQTPKHLITATGQRVTLRCSPRSGDLSVYWYQQSLDQGLQFLIQYYNGEERAKGNILERFSAQQFPDLHSELNLSSLELGDSALYFCASSVKGDTPQFFGPGTRLTVL.

The chain uses TRBV6-5 and TRBJ1-5; maybe TRBD1 (6 bases). The ends were cut back, 7 bases at V and 2 bases at J, with 12 bases in the middle. CDR1 and CDR2 from the germline V gene are MNHEY and SVGAGI. This CDR3 is 14 amino acids long. CDR3 coding DNA: TGTGCCAGCACCCGCAGGGGTGGCAATCAGCCCCAGCATTTT. This translates into CASTRRGGNQPQHF.

The V and J genes are TRBV4-2 and TRBJ1-5; TRBD1 agrees at 11 bases. Germline V CDR1 and CDR2: LGHNA, YNFKEQ. This CDR3 has 14 amino acids. The V gene end was trimmed by 5 bases and the J gene end by 4 bases; junction bases not matched to a gene: 1. The CDR3 nucleotides read TGTGCCAGCAGCGGGGACAGGGGGAATCAGCCCCAGCATTTT. As protein: CASSGDRGNQPQHF.

V gene TRBV6-5 combines with J gene TRBJ1-5; D gene unclear. The germline V and J ends were trimmed by 0 bases and 7 bases, with 7 bases remaining between them. The CDR3 is 13 residues long. Germline CDR1 is MNHEY and CDR2 is SVGAGI. The DNA of the CDR3 is TGTGCCAGCAGTTACTCGACCGGGCAGCCCCAGCATTTT. This gives the protein CASSYSTGQPQHF.

The CDR3 here is CASSQTGAGEQFF. CDR3 coding DNA: TGTGCCAGCAGCCAAACAGGGGCGGGGGAGCAGTTCTTC. The genes are TRBV3-1 (or the pseudogene TRBV3-2) and TRBJ2-1; a possible D gene is TRBD1 (7 bases). Germline values: CDR1 LGHDT, CDR2 YNNKEL (reference sequence). The V end was cut by 2 bases, the J end by 10 bases, with 12 bases between. This CDR3 contains 13 residues.

J is TRBJ2-7 and V is TRBV28; 8 nucleotides agree with TRBD1. The V segment lost 5 bases and the J segment 4 bases; nucleotides outside the gene matches: 4. The CDR3 sequence is 13 residues long. Germline V gives CDR1 MDHEN, CDR2 SYDVKM. Here the CDR3 reads CASSVTGGYEQYF. The CDR3, as DNA: TGTGCCAGCAGTGTTACAGGGGGATACGAGCAGTACTTC.

The chain couples TRBV28 to TRBJ1-6; perhaps TRBD1 as D (5 bases). CDR3 length: 12 residues. Germline CDR1 reads MDHEN; CDR2 reads SYDVKM. V lost 2 bases and J lost 17, with 13 bases in between. The chain's CDR3 is CASSLSPQVFHF. CDR3 in DNA: TGTGCCAGCAGTTTAAGTCCACAGGTTTTCCACTTT.